A single sample gave rise to the 12 T cell receptor beta chains below, sequenced in a study of CD8 T cells in ankylosing spondylitis. MiXCR, applied by TCRdb to the 5' RACE reads, yields one record per CDR3 protein. Of about 300,000 distinct CDR3 sequences in the sample, 11% were seen once. Sequenced input: blood, either unsorted or a sorted T cell fraction (not recorded which). The source of these receptors is a female donor with ankylosing spondylitis or in good health (not recorded which).

This chain connects TRBV4-3 to TRBJ2-1; TRBD2 agrees at 7 bases. Trimming removed 0 bases from V and 9 bases from J; junction bases left unmatched: 11. This CDR3 is 16 amino acids long. The germline CDR1 and CDR2 sequences are LGHNA and YSLEER. CDR3 loop: CASSQEIGRDYAEQFF. CDR3 bases: TGCGCCAGCAGCCAAGAAATAGGGCGGGACTACGCTGAGCAGTTCTTC.

The V call is TRBV4-1, the J call TRBJ1-2; D is ambiguous. Trimming shortened V by 5 bases and J by 7 bases, and 20 bases separated the two germline ends. The CDR3 sequence is 15 residues long. Germline-derived CDR1 and CDR2 are MGHRA and YSYEKL. CDR3 protein: CASSAGPVGSSGYTF. The CDR3 DNA reads TGCGCCAGCAGCGCCGGGCCCGTTGGGTCCTCTGGCTACACCTTC.

This clonotype came up many times. The rearrangement links TRBV27 to TRBJ2-3; D is ambiguous. With 6 bases removed from V and 6 bases from J, the gap between germline ends came to 10 bases. The CDR3 extends over 12 amino acids. The V gene's germline CDR1 is MNHEY and CDR2 SMNVEV (reference sequence). CDR3 nucleotides: TGTGCCAGCAGACAGACTGCCGATACGCAGTATTTT. Protein sequence: CASRQTADTQYF.

This clonotype was found a few times. The V gene is TRBV3-1, the J gene TRBJ1-1, with D unclear. The CDR3 is 13 amino acids. Germline assignment: CDR1 LGHDT and CDR2 YNNKEL (reference sequence). Trimming removed 4 bases at V and 0 bases at J, with 6 bases between. DNA of the CDR3: TGTGCCAGCAGCCCGGCAATGAACACTGAAGCTTTCTTT. Translated, it gives CASSPAMNTEAFF.

Only a few counts were recorded for this clonotype. In DNA form, the CDR3 reads TGTGCCAGCACCACCGGGACAGGGGGAGCTTTCTTT. It translates to CASTTGTGGAFF. J is TRBJ1-1 and V is TRBV7-9, with 11 bases that match TRBD1. The germline gives CDR1 SEHNR, CDR2 FQNEAQ (reference sequence). The CDR3 covers 12 residues. V was pared by 7 bases and J by 10 bases, with 5 bases of the junction left unmatched.

Concerning this clonotype itself: Germline is not matched at one junction end, which may reflect a read error. This chain links TRBV5-1 with TRBJ2-7; D possibly corresponds to TRBD2 (5 bases). The CDR3 spans 14 residues. Germline V gene sequence: CDR1 SGHRS, CDR2 YFSETQ. The DNA for the CDR3 is TGCGCCTGCAGCTTGGCTAGCCCGGGGTCTGAGCAGTACTTC. Residues: CACSLASPGSEQYF.

This clonotype was seen many times. The V gene is TRBV5-1, the J gene TRBJ2-3, with TRBD1 as a possible D gene (6 bases). Trimming took off 4 bases at V and 0 bases at J, with 15 bases between the two ends. CDR1 SGHRS and CDR2 YFSETQ come from the germline V gene. This CDR3 comprises 16 residues. This CDR3 reads CASSQGQTLSTDTQYF. Here the CDR3 DNA reads TGCGCCAGCAGCCAAGGACAGACTCTTAGCACAGATACGCAGTATTTT.

This clonotype was seen many times. The chain uses TRBV15 and TRBJ1-2, with a possible D match to TRBD1 (5 bases). Trimming took 4 bases from V and 7 from J, leaving 19 bases between them. The CDR3 extends over 15 amino acids. Germline lookup yields CDR1 LNHNV and CDR2 YYDKDF (reference sequence). The CDR3 loop is CATSISLVGAGGYTF. The CDR3, as DNA: TGTGCCACCAGCATTTCTCTTGTAGGGGCGGGTGGCTACACCTTC.

This clonotype was recorded at least ten times. V usage is TRBV5-6 and J usage is TRBJ2-5; no definite D call. Between the trimmed V and J ends, which lost 3 bases and 1 base, there was a span of 10 bases. Germline CDR1 and CDR2: SGHDT and YYEEEE. This CDR3 spans 14 amino acids. CDR3 sequence: CASSYGRRQETQYF. In DNA, the CDR3 is TGTGCCAGCAGCTACGGACGGCGCCAAGAGACCCAGTACTTC.

The chain links TRBV20-1 to TRBJ2-7, with D tentatively TRBD1 or TRBD2 (5 bases each). Trimming stripped 2 bases from V and 2 bases from J, with 13 bases between. Germline CDR1 is DFQATT and CDR2 is SNEGSKA (reference sequence). The length of the CDR3 is 14 residues. The CDR3 DNA reads as TGCAGTGCTAGAAGTTTTGGGGGTGCCTACGAGCAGTACTTC. It codes for CSARSFGGAYEQYF.

This clonotype has a handful of counts. The chain links TRBV28 to TRBJ2-3; TRBD2 aligns across 7 bases. Germline loops: CDR1 MDHEN, CDR2 SYDVKM. V lost 6 bases to trimming and J lost 6 bases; unmatched junction nucleotides: 15. The CDR3 covers 16 residues. CDR3 nucleotide sequence: TGTGCCAGCAGACCGTCCGGGGGGAGGATAGGGGATACGCAGTATTTT. This codes for CASRPSGGRIGDTQYF. The full variable domain, in which reference TRBV28 and TRBJ2-3 provide the parts outside the CDR3, is DVKVTQSSRYLVKRTGEKVFLECVQDMDHENMFWYRQDPGLGLRLIYFSYDVKMKEKGDIPEGYSVSREKKERFSLILESASTNQTSMYLCASRPSGGRIGDTQYFGPGTRLTVL.

At least ten counts were recorded for this clonotype. The J gene is TRBJ2-6, the V gene TRBV5-5; D tentatively fits TRBD1 or TRBD2 (5 bases each). CDR1 and CDR2 (germline): SGHKS, YYEKEE (reference sequence). The CDR3 is 16 residues long. V was trimmed by 3 bases and J by 0 bases, leaving 10 bases between them. In DNA form, the CDR3 reads TGTGCCAGCAGCTGGGATGGGGGCTCTGGGGCCAACGTCCTGACTTTC. The encoded protein is CASSWDGGSGANVLTF.